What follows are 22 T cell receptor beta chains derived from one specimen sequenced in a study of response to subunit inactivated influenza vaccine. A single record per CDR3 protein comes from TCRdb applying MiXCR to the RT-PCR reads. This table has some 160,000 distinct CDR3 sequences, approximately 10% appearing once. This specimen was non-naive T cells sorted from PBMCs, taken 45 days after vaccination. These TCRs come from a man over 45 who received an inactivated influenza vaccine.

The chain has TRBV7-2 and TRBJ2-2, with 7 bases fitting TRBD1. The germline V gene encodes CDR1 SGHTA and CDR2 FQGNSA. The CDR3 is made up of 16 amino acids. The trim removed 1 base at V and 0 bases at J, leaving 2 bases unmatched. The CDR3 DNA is TGTGCCAGCAGCTTAGTAGGGGGCCCGAACACCGGGGAGCTGTTTTTT. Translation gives CASSLVGGPNTGELFF.

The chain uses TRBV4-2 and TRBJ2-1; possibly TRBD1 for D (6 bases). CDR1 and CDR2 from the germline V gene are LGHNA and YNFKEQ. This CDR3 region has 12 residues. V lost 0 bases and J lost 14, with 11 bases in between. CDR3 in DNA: TGTGCCAGCAGCCAAGAATGGGGGCGGGAGTTCTTC. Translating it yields CASSQEWGREFF.

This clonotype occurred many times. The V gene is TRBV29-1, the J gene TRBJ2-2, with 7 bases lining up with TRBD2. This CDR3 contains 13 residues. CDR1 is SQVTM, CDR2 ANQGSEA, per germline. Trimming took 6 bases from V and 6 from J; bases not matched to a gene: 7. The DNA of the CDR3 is TGCAGCGTAGGGAGGGCCTTAGCCGGGGAGCTGTTTTTT. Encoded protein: CSVGRALAGELFF.

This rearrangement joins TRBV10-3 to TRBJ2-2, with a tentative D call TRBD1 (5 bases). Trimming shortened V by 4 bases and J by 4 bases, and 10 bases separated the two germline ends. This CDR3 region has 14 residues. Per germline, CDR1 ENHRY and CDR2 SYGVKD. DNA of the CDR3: TGTGCCATCAGTGTGGACACTCCCACCGGGGAGCTGTTTTTT. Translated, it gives CAISVDTPTGELFF.

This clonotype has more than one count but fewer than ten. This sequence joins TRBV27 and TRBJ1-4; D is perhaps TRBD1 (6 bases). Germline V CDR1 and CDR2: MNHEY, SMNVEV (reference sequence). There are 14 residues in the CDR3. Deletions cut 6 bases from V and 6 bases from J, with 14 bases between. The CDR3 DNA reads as TGTGCCAGCAGAGCTGGGGGGGCTTATGAAAAACTGTTTTTT. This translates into CASRAGGAYEKLFF.

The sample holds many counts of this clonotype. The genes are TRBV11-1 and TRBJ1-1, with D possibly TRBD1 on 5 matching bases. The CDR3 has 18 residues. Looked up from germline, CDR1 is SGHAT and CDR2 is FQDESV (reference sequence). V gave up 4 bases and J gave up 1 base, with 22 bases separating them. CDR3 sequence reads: CASSSRLIQSTENTEAFF. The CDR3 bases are TGTGCCAGCAGCTCCCGCCTCATTCAGTCGACAGAGAACACTGAAGCTTTCTTT.

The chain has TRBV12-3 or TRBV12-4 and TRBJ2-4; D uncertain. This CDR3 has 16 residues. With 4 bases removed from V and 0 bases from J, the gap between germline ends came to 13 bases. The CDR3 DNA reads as TGTGCCAGCAGTTCACAGTCATCCATAGCCAAAAACATTCAGTACTTC. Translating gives CASSSQSSIAKNIQYF.

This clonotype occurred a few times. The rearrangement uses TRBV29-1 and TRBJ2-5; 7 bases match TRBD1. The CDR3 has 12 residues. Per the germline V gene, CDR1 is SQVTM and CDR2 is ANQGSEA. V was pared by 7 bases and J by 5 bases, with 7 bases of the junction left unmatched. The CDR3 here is CSGQGEMETQYF. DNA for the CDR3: TGCAGCGGGCAGGGGGAAATGGAGACCCAGTACTTC.

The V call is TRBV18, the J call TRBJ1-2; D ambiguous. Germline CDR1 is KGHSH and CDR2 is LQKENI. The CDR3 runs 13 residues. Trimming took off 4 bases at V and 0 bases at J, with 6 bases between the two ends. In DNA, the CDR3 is TGTGCCAGCTCACTCAAGACTAACTATGGCTACACCTTC. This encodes CASSLKTNYGYTF. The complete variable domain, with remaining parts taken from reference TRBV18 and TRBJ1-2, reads NAGVMQNPRHLVRRRGQEARLRCSPMKGHSHVYWYRQLPEEGLKFMVYLQKENIIDESGMPKERFSAEFPKEGPSILRIQQVVRGDSAAYFCASSLKTNYGYTFGSGTRLTVV.

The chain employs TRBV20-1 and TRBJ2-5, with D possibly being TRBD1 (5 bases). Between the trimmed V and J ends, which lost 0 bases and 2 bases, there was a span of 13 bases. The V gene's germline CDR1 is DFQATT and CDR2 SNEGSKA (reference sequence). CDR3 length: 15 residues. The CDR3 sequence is CSARDLVGVQETQYF. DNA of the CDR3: TGCAGTGCTAGAGATTTAGTAGGGGTACAAGAGACCCAGTACTTC.

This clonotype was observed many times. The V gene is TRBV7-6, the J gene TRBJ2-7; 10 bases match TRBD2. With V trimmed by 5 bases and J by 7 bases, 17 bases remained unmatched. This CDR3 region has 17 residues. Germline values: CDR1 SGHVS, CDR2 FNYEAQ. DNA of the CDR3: TGTGCCAGCAGCGTCCTGACTAGCGGGTCCCTAATCGTAGAGCAGTACTTC. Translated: CASSVLTSGSLIVEQYF.

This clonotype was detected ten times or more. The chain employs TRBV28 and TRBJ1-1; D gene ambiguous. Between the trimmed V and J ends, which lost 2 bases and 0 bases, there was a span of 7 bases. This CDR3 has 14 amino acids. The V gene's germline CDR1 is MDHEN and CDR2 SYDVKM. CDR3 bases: TGTGCCAGCAGTTTAATGGAACTGAACACTGAAGCTTTCTTT. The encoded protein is CASSLMELNTEAFF.

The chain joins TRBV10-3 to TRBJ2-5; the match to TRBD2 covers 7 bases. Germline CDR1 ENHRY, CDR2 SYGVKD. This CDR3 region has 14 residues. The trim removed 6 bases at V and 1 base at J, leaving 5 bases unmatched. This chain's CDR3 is CAIRSGTGQETQYF. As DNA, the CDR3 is TGTGCCATCAGGAGCGGGACGGGCCAAGAGACCCAGTACTTC.

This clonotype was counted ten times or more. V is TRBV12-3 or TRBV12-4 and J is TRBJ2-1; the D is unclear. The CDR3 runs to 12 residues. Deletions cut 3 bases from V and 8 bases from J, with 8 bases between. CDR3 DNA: TGTGCCAGCAGTTTCTCAACCTATGAGCAGTTCTTC. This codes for CASSFSTYEQFF.

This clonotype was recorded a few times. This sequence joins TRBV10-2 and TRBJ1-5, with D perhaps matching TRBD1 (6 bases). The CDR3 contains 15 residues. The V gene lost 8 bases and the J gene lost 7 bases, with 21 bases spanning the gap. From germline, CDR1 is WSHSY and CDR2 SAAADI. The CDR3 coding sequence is TGCGCCAGCTCCCTCACAGGGTCGGAGGGGCAGCCCCAGCATTTT. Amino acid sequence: CASSLTGSEGQPQHF.

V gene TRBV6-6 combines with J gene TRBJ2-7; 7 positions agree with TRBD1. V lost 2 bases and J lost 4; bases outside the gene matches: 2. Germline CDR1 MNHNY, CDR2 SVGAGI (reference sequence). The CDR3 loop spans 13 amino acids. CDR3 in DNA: TGTGCCAGCAGTTACCGGGACAGATACGAGCAGTACTTC. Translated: CASSYRDRYEQYF.

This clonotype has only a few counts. CDR3 sequence: CAVGTGELFF. The CDR3 DNA follows: TGTGCTGTGGGCACCGGGGAGCTGTTTTTT. The rearrangement joins TRBV30 to TRBJ2-2; unclear D gene. Germline-derived CDR1 and CDR2 are GTSNPN and SVGIG (reference sequence). The CDR3 runs 10 residues.

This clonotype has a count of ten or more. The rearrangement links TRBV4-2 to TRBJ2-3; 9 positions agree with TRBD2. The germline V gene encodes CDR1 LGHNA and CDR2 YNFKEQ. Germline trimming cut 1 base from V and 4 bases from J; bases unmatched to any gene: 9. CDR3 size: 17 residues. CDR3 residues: CASSQGASGGSSDTQYF. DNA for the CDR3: TGTGCCAGCAGCCAAGGGGCCAGCGGGGGGAGTTCAGATACGCAGTATTTT.

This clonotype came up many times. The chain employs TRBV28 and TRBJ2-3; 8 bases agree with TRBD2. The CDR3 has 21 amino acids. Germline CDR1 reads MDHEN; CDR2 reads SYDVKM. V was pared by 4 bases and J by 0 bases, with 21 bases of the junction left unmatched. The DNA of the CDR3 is TGTGCCAGCAGTTCCCCCCTCGGTCTTATGATAGCGGGGCCGAGCACAGATACGCAGTATTTT. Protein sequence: CASSSPLGLMIAGPSTDTQYF.

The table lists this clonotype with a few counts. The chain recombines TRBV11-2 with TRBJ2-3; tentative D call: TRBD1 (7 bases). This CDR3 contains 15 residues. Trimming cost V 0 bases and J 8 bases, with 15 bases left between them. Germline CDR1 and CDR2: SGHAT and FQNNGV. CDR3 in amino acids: CASSLDPNRGGTQYF. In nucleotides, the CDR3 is TGTGCCAGCAGCTTAGATCCCAACAGGGGAGGTACGCAGTATTTT.

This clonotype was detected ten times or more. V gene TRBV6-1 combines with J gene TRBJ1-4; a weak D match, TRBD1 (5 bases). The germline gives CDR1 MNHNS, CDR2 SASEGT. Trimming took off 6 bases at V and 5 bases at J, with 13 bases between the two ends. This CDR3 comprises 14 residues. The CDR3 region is CASRSVGGNEKLFF. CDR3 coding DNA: TGTGCCAGCAGGTCCGTGGGGGGAAATGAAAAACTGTTTTTT.

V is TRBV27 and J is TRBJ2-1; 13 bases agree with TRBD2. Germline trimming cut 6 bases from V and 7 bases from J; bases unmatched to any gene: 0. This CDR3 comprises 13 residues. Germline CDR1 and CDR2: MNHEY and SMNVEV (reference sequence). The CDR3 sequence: CASRLAGGNEQFF. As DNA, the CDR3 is TGTGCCAGCAGACTAGCGGGGGGGAATGAGCAGTTCTTC.